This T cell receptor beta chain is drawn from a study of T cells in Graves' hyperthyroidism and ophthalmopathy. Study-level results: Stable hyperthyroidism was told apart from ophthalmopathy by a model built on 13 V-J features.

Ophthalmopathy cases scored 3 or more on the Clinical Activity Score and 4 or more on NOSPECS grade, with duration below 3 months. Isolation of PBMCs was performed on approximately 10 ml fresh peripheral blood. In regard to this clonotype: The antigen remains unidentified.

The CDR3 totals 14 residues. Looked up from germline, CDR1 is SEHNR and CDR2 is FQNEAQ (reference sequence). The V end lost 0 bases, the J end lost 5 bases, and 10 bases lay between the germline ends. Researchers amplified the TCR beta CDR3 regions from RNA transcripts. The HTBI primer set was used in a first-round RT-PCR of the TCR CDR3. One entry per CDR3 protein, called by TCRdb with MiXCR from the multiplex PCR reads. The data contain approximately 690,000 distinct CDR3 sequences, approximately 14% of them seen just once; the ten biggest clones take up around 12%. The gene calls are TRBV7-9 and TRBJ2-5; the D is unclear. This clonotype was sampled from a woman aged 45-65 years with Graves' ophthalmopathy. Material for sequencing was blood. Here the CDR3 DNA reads TGTGCCAGCAGCTTAGCGGTGGTTCGTGAGACCCAGTACTTC. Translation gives CASSLAVVRETQYF.